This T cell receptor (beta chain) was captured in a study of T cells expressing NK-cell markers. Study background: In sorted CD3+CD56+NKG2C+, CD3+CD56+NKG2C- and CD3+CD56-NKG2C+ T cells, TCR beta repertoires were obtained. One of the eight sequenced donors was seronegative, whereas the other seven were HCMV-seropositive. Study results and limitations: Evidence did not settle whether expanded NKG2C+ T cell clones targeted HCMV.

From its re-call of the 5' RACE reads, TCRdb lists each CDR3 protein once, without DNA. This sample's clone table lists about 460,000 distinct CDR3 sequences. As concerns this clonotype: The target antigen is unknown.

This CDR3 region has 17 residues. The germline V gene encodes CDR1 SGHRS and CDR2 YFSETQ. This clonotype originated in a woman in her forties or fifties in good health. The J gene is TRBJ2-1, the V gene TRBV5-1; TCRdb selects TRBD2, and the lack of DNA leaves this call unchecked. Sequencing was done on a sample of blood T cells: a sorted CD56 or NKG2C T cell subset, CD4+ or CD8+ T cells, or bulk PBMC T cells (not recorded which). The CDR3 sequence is CASSLLRLAGVPNEQFF.